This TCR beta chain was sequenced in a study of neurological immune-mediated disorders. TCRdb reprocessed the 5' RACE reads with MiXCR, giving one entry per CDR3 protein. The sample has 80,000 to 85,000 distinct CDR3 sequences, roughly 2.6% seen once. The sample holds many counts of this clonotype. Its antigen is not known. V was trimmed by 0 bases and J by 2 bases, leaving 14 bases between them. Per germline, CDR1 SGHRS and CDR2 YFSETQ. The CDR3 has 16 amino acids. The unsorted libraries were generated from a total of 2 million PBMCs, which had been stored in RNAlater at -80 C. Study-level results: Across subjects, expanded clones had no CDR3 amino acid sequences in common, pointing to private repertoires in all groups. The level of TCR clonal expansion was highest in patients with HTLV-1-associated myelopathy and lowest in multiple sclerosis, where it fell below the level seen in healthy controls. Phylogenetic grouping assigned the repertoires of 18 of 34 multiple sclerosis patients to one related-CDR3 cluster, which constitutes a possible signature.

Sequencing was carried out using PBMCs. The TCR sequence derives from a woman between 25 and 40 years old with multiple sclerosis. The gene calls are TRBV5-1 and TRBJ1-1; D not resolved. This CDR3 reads CASSLGSERGNTEAFF. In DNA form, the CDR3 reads TGCGCCAGCAGCTTGGGCTCGGAGCGAGGAAACACTGAAGCTTTCTTT.